The text below deals with one TCR beta chain. CDR3 length equals 15 residues. Germline V CDR1 and CDR2: SGHNT, YYREEE (reference sequence). J lost 7 bases, V lost 4 bases, and 7 bases had no gene match. These data come from a study of cytomegalovirus exposure and HLA in healthy donors. A multiplex PCR was run with 60 Vbeta primers and 13 Jbeta primers. The protocol was immunoSEQ multiplex PCR, while the TCRdb copy is restricted to in-frame clones and leaves out a portion. The sample carries tens of thousands of clones, 85% to 90% recorded once. The chain uses TRBV5-4 and TRBJ2-2; TRBD1 aligns across 10 bases. This receptor was obtained from a woman in her 30s in good health and CMV-seropositive. Sequencing used PBMCs. CDR3 coding DNA: TGTGCCAGCAGCAAGCGACAGGGGGCAAACGGGGAGCTGTTTTTT. Translated, it gives CASSKRQGANGELFF.